The clone carrying this TCR beta chain was observed a handful of times. Antigen specificity is unknown. V was shortened by 1 base and J by 5 bases, with 11 bases between the two germline ends. Germline V gives CDR1 KGHSH, CDR2 LQKENI. This CDR3 comprises 14 residues. The sample is drawn from a study of blood T cells in healthy people across ages. General study findings and limits: Strong correlation linked observed beta diversity and percent naive T cells. More naive CD4+ cells and higher diversity marked long-lived donors relative to aged donors.

A J-beta primer mix and a sample-barcoded 5' primer were used in a second PCR of about 7 to 11 cycles. The authors tagged each cDNA molecule using a template-switch adaptor with 12 random nucleotides. TCRdb analysed the 5' RACE reads with MiXCR anew, one entry per CDR3 protein. The sample has 750,000 to 950,000 distinct CDR3 sequences, 25% to 35% seen once. This same sample was also taken into another study, of T cells of mothers and their children. Turning to that study: Biologically related mothers and children overlapped slightly more than unrelated pairs, a non-significant difference.

The TCR was taken from a woman between 40 and 55 years old in good health. The sequencing sample was made of blood. J is TRBJ1-1 and V is TRBV18; weak D call: TRBD1 (6 bases). The CDR3, as DNA: TGTGCCAGCTCACCACAGACAGGACAAACTGAAGCTTTCTTT. It encodes CASSPQTGQTEAFF.